The 11 T cell receptor beta chains reported below all come from one sample, sequenced in a study of read filtering for tumor transcriptome and immune sequencing. Molecular barcoded adaptors covering alpha/delta and beta/gamma chains were used on around 370 ng RNA. TCRdb reprocessed the reads via MiXCR and lists one record per CDR3 protein. The data show tens of thousands of distinct CDR3 sequences, with more than 20% seen just once and about a sixth held by the top ten. The material sequenced was a population of CD138-negative cells sorted from bone marrow. The origin of the receptors is a donor aged 40 or over with multiple myeloma.

In its sample, this clonotype was seen many times. This rearrangement joins TRBV12-3 or TRBV12-4 to TRBJ1-5; TRBD1 matches at 11 bases. J lost 5 bases, V lost 6 bases, and 6 bases had no gene match. This CDR3 contains 15 residues. The CDR3 sequence: CASSQGQGVHQPQHF. The CDR3 nucleotides read TGTGCCAGCAGCCAGGGACAGGGGGTGCATCAGCCCCAGCATTTT.

To note about this clonotype: A much larger clone differs by one base, so this may be a read error. The conserved phenylalanine or tryptophan normally closing the CDR3 is absent here, so this likely arose from a read error. The J gene is TRBJ2-7, the V gene TRBV20-1; possible D gene TRBD1, 5 bases. Germline V CDR1 and CDR2: DFQATT, SNEGSKA (reference sequence). This CDR3 has 16 residues. Trimming shortened V by 0 bases and J by 3 bases, and 18 bases separated the two germline ends. The CDR3 DNA reads TGCAGTGCTAGAGATGCCATCCGCCAGGGTGGCTACGAGCAGTACCTC. Encoded protein: CSARDAIRQGGYEQYL.

This clonotype came up many times. The chain carries TRBV7-3 and TRBJ2-2, with a tentative D call TRBD1 (5 bases). Per the germline V gene, CDR1 is SGHTA and CDR2 is FQGTGA. The CDR3 runs to 15 residues. Trimming stripped 3 bases from V and 4 bases from J, with 12 bases between. The CDR3: CASSFTQEPTGELFF. The CDR3 nucleotides are TGTGCCAGCAGCTTCACACAGGAGCCCACCGGGGAGCTGTTTTTT. The full variable domain, with the rest looked up from reference TRBV7-3 and TRBJ2-2, is GAGVSQTPSNKVTEKGKYVELRCDPISGHTALYWYRQSLGQGPEFLIYFQGTGAADDSGLPNDRFFAVRPEGSVSTLKIQRTERGDSAVYLCASSFTQEPTGELFFGEGSRLTVL.

This clonotype was seen at least ten times. The rearrangement links TRBV12-3 or TRBV12-4 to TRBJ1-4; maybe TRBD1 (5 bases). The V end was cut by 2 bases, the J end by 5 bases, with 9 bases between. The CDR3 totals 14 residues. The CDR3, as DNA: TGTGCCAGCAGTTTAAGGGACGGAAATGAAAAACTGTTTTTT. As protein: CASSLRDGNEKLFF.

This clonotype was detected only a few times. This may come from a read error, since a much larger clone is one base off. J is TRBJ2-1 and V is TRBV29-1; 8 nucleotides line up with TRBD2. The length of the CDR3 is 12 residues. V shed 4 bases and J 8 bases; nucleotides not matched to a gene: 4. The germline gives CDR1 SQVTM, CDR2 ANQGSEA. The CDR3 region is CSVGRGDHEQFF. The CDR3 DNA reads TGCAGCGTTGGGCGGGGGGACCATGAGCAGTTCTTC.

In this sample, this clonotype turned up many times. This chain connects TRBV7-9 to TRBJ2-3; 7 bases line up with TRBD1. Trimming cost V 7 bases and J 5 bases; bases outside gene matches: 12. The V gene's germline CDR1 is SEHNR and CDR2 FQNEAQ (reference sequence). CDR3 length equals 15 residues. CDR3: CASTRQGSLQDTQYF. CDR3 DNA sequence: TGTGCCAGCACCAGACAGGGTTCGTTACAAGATACGCAGTATTTT.

There are many counts of this clonotype. V usage is TRBV7-2 and J usage is TRBJ2-1, with a possible D match to TRBD1 (8 bases). Germline V gene data show CDR1 as SGHTA and CDR2 as FQGNSA. V lost 8 bases and J 12 bases, leaving 23 bases between the germline ends. The CDR3 is 14 amino acids. The CDR3 region is CASGGDRTRGGQFF. CDR3 sequence (DNA): TGTGCCAGCGGGGGGGACAGGACAAGGGGTGGGCAGTTCTTC.

This clonotype has ten or more counts. This rearrangement joins TRBV7-9 to TRBJ2-3; no firm D call. The V and J ends lost 0 bases and 0 bases respectively, with 7 bases between them. This CDR3 has 15 amino acids. Germline V gene lookup returns CDR1 SEHNR and CDR2 FQNEAQ (reference sequence). The DNA of the CDR3 is TGTGCCAGCAGCTTAGCCGCCTCTAGCACAGATACGCAGTATTTT. The encoded protein is CASSLAASSTDTQYF.

Many counts were recorded for this clonotype. The gene calls are TRBV12-3 or TRBV12-4 and TRBJ2-3; 8 bases fit TRBD2. J was trimmed by 6 bases and V by 5 bases; bases with no gene match: 1. CDR3 length: 12 residues. CDR3 coding DNA: TGTGCCAGCAGTCAGCGGGAGGATACGCAGTATTTT. The encoded protein is CASSQREDTQYF.

This clonotype was detected ten times or more. The chain combines TRBV14 with TRBJ2-7; 7 nucleotides agree with TRBD2. The CDR3 is 15 residues long. In germline, CDR1 is SGHDN, CDR2 FVKESK. Trimming took 1 base from V and 3 from J; bases not matched to a gene: 6. The DNA for the CDR3 is TGTGCCAGCAGCCAAGGGGAGGGGATCAACTACGAGCAGTACTTC. Encoded protein: CASSQGEGINYEQYF.

This clonotype has at least ten counts. The chain is built from TRBV6-1 and TRBJ2-3; the match to TRBD1 covers 7 bases. CDR1 is MNHNS, CDR2 SASEGT, per germline. The CDR3 has 14 amino acids. Losses at the gene ends were 2 bases for V and 14 bases for J; bases not matched to a gene: 13. CDR3 loop: CASSEMADRDGGYF. CDR3 coding DNA: TGTGCCAGCAGTGAAATGGCCGACAGGGATGGGGGGTATTTT.